Listed below are T cell receptor beta chains from one sample, sequenced in a study of blood T cell repertoires in COVID-19. The assay was immunoSEQ multiplex PCR, and TCRdb's table has in-frame clones only and misses some. The repertoire includes 150,000 to 200,000 clones, 84% of them detected once, and roughly 20% sits in the top ten. The sample comprised peripheral blood. The receptors originated from a woman older than 75 with acute or convalescent COVID-19. Both conserved end residues are part of each CDR3. A D gene is named only where the DNA matches it firmly. Not all rows give a size; the values are once, few, many and, for expanded clones, a class.

TRBD1	TRBV18	NA	TRBJ1-1	CASSPGQEAFF	TGTGCCAGCTCACCGGGACAGGAAGCTTTCTTT
TRBD2	TRBV18	NA	TRBJ2-2	CASSPPTSRRLAGGTGELFF	TGTGCCAGCTCACCACCTACCTCGAGAAGACTAGCGGGAGGCACCGGGGAGCTGTTTTTT
NA	TRBV7-8	NA	TRBJ2-6	CASRETMEGGANVLTF	TGTGCCAGCAGGGAGACGATGGAGGGTGGGGCCAACGTCCTGACTTTC
TRBD2	TRBV6-2/TRBV6-3	NA	TRBJ2-3	CASSTGTSGGTDTQYF	TGTGCCAGCAGTACAGGGACTAGCGGGGGCACAGATACGCAGTATTTT
NA	TRBV30	NA	TRBJ2-7	CAWSPGTEQYF	TGTGCCTGGAGTCCAGGGACAGAGCAGTACTTC
TRBD1	TRBV5-1	NA	TRBJ1-2	CASRTGTGTVYGYTF	TGCGCCAGCAGAACCGGGACAGGGACGGTCTATGGCTACACCTTC
TRBD1	TRBV10-3	NA	TRBJ2-6	CAIMGQSSGANVLTF	TGTGCCATCATGGGACAGAGCTCTGGGGCCAACGTCCTGACTTTC
TRBD2	TRBV18	NA	TRBJ2-5	CASSPKRLAGVETQYF	TGTGCCAGCTCCCCCAAACGACTAGCGGGAGTAGAGACCCAGTACTTC
TRBD2	TRBV5-1	NA	TRBJ2-3	CASSPTGLAGGTDTQYF	TGCGCCAGCAGCCCGACGGGACTAGCGGGAGGCACAGATACGCAGTATTTT
NA	TRBV7-9	few	TRBJ1-2	CASSLGQSFYGYTF	TGTGCCAGCAGCTTAGGACAGTCGTTCTATGGCTACACCTTC
NA	TRBV5-1	NA	TRBJ1-1	CASSLGSGGGGTEAFF	TGCGCCAGCAGCTTGGGTTCAGGAGGGGGGGGGACTGAAGCTTTCTTT
TRBD1	TRBV4-2	NA	TRBJ2-1	CASSQGRQGGAYNEQFF	TGTGCCAGCAGCCAAGGTCGACAGGGTGGGGCGTACAATGAGCAGTTCTTC
TRBD1	TRBV29-1	NA	TRBJ1-2	CSVEAGTGRNYGYTF	TGCAGCGTTGAAGCCGGGACAGGAAGAAACTATGGCTACACCTTC
TRBD1	TRBV29-1	once	TRBJ2-5	CSVTGQGAKETQYF	TGCAGCGTAACTGGACAGGGGGCGAAAGAGACCCAGTACTTC
NA	TRBV14	once	TRBJ1-6	CASSQERGRSPLHF	TGTGCCAGCAGCCAAGAACGAGGAAGGTCACCCCTCCACTTT
NA	TRBV7-6	NA	TRBJ2-7	CASSLESVYEQYF	TGTGCCAGCAGCTTAGAATCCGTCTACGAGCAGTACTTC
NA	TRBV21-1	few	TRBJ2-1	CASSNHRSRYRSYNEQFF	TGTGCCAGCAGCAACCATCGATCCAGGTACCGCTCCTACAATGAGCAGTTCTTC
NA	TRBV19	NA	TRBJ2-1	CASSIGLFNEQFF	TGTGCCAGTAGTATCGGTCTCTTCAATGAGCAGTTCTTC
TRBD1	TRBV15	once	TRBJ1-2	CATSRDQTGAGGYTF	TGTGCCACCAGCAGAGACCAAACAGGGGCGGGCGGCTACACCTTC
TRBD1	TRBV2	NA	TRBJ1-5	CASSTTGGRQPQHF	TGTGCCAGCAGCACCACAGGGGGCAGACAGCCCCAGCATTTT
NA	TRBV4-3	NA	TRBJ1-4	CASSQVVREQKLFF	TGCGCCAGCAGCCAAGTAGTAAGGGAGCAAAAACTGTTTTTT
TRBD1	TRBV28	NA	TRBJ1-6	CASGSAGGAYSPLHF	TGTGCCAGCGGATCGGCAGGGGGCGCTTATTCACCCCTCCACTTT
NA	TRBV18	NA	TRBJ1-2	CASSRGTQTLGYGYTF	TGTGCCAGCTCACGAGGGACACAGACCTTGGGGTATGGCTACACCTTC
NA	TRBV6-5	NA	TRBJ1-2	CASRLQGRSYGYTF	TGTGCCAGCAGGCTTCAGGGTCGGTCCTATGGCTACACCTTC
TRBD2	TRBV5-4	NA	TRBJ2-5	CASSLSGGGSGETQYF	TGTGCCAGCAGTTTATCCGGCGGCGGGAGCGGAGAGACCCAGTACTTC
NA	TRBV18	few	TRBJ1-1	CASSPPPGGTEAFF	TGTGCCAGCTCACCACCGCCCGGGGGCACTGAAGCTTTCTTT
TRBD1	TRBV19	NA	TRBJ1-5	CASSTGQVHQPQHF	TGTGCCAGTAGTACGGGACAGGTGCATCAGCCCCAGCATTTT
NA	TRBV7-7	NA	TRBJ2-3	CASSGGFGTDTQYF	TGTGCTAGCTCGGGGGGCTTCGGCACAGATACGCAGTATTTT
NA	TRBV7-9	NA	TRBJ2-7	CASSKRQDSYEQYF	TGTGCCAGCAGCAAGCGACAGGACTCCTACGAGCAGTACTTC
NA	TRBV15	NA	TRBJ1-2	CATSREQGANYGYTF	TGTGCCACCAGCAGAGAACAGGGAGCTAACTATGGCTACACCTTC
NA	TRBV2	once	TRBJ2-2	CASRDRDNQYTGELFF	TGTGCCAGCAGGGACCGGGACAACCAGTACACCGGGGAGCTGTTTTTT
TRBD1	TRBV27	NA	TRBJ1-4	CASREHRGSNEKLFF	TGTGCCAGCAGGGAACACAGGGGCTCTAATGAAAAACTGTTTTTT
NA	TRBV5-4	few	TRBJ2-1	CASSFLTSSNEQFF	TGTGCCAGCAGCTTCTTGACTAGTTCCAATGAGCAGTTCTTC
TRBD1	TRBV11-2	NA	TRBJ1-4	CASSLGGQGNEKLFF	TGTGCCAGCAGCTTAGGAGGACAGGGAAATGAAAAACTGTTTTTT
TRBD1	TRBV7-2	NA	TRBJ1-2	CASSSWQGGGYTF	TGTGCCAGCAGCTCTTGGCAGGGGGGAGGCTACACCTTC
TRBD1	TRBV5-4	NA	TRBJ2-3	CASSLAGQGTDTQYF	TGTGCCAGCAGCTTGGCCGGACAGGGAACAGATACGCAGTATTTT
NA	TRBV12-5	NA	TRBJ1-5	CASGADSNQPQHF	TGTGCTAGTGGTGCAGATAGCAATCAGCCCCAGCATTTT
TRBD1	TRBV5-1	NA	TRBJ1-1	CASSFQGVDTEAFF	TGCGCCAGCAGCTTCCAGGGGGTGGACACTGAAGCTTTCTTT
NA	TRBV21-1	NA	TRBJ2-5	CASSTLGATGGETQYF	TGTGCCAGCAGCACTTTGGGGGCGACTGGAGGAGAGACCCAGTACTTC
NA	TRBV7-6	NA	TRBJ2-5	CASTHHRDYQETQYF	TGTGCCAGCACCCACCACCGCGACTATCAAGAGACCCAGTACTTC
TRBD1	TRBV6-2/TRBV6-3	NA	TRBJ1-5	CASSYSRTGGRSNQPQHF	TGTGCCAGCAGTTACTCTCGGACAGGGGGCCGTAGCAATCAGCCCCAGCATTTT
NA	TRBV4-2	NA	TRBJ2-7	CASSPWQGISYEQYF	TGTGCCAGCAGCCCGTGGCAGGGTATATCCTACGAGCAGTACTTC
NA	TRBV5-1	NA	TRBJ2-2	CASSLRVQGTGELFF	TGCGCCAGCAGCTTAAGGGTACAGGGTACCGGGGAGCTGTTTTTT